This T cell receptor (beta chain) was sequenced for a study of OX40 agonist ivuxolimab in advanced cancers. Study as a whole: Patients' therapy was ivuxolimab, an antibody that acts as an agonist of OX40 (CD134).

Notes on this clone: The antigen is unknown.

The method was immunoSEQ multiplex PCR; TCRdb's version includes in-frame clones alone and lacks a portion of them. The repertoire holds 95,000 to 100,000 clones, with 93% as singletons. Germline V lookup: CDR1 SQVTM, CDR2 ANQGSEA. This CDR3 is built from 16 residues. Trimming took off 4 bases at V and 3 bases at J, with 18 bases between the two ends. Broader study findings: CD8+ T cells were the subset that, on average, had more expanded clones than CD4+. At 0.1 to 3.0 mg/kg and by week 6, CD4+ and CD8+ T cells in the blood had expanded clonally.

V usage is TRBV29-1 and J usage is TRBJ1-4, with D unclear. This specimen consisted of CD4+ or CD8+ T cells sorted from blood, obtained in a trial of the OX40 agonist ivuxolimab. The source is an adult with an advanced solid tumor such as melanoma, head and neck, liver or kidney cancer. CDR3 amino acids: CSVVSGNRSANEKLFF. CDR3 DNA: TGCAGCGTTGTAAGCGGGAATAGGAGTGCTAATGAAAAACTGTTTTTT.